The source of this T cell receptor (beta chain) is a study of T-cell reconstitution after alpha-beta-depleted transplantation in children. Study-wide results and limits: TCRbeta diversity was high at day 60 in some patients (a result of surviving recipient T cells and thymic progenitors). A year had passed since transplant, and T-cell counts and diversity by then came mostly from newly produced T cells. Reportedly, roughly two months post-transplant, alpha-beta T cells arose from several hundred expanded graft clones.

TCRbeta library preparation incorporated unique molecular identifiers. MiXCR was run by TCRdb on the PCR reads, yielding one entry per CDR3 protein. The sample holds about 200,000 distinct CDR3 sequences, approximately 6% seen once. This clonotype was seen at least ten times. No antigen is known for it. CDR3 size: 16 residues. V lost 1 base and J 3 bases, leaving 16 bases between the germline ends. Germline values: CDR1 LGHNA, CDR2 YSLEER. The chain joins TRBV4-3 to TRBJ2-7, with D unclear. This TCR derives from a girl under three years old with combined immunodeficiency, due to receive a stem cell transplant. The sequencing used PBMCs, collected before TCRalphabeta/CD19-depleted stem cell transplant. Written as DNA, the CDR3 is TGCGCCAGCAGCCAAGGTTTTGCGGACCAGATCTACGAGCAGTACTTC. It is translated as CASSQGFADQIYEQYF.